The present T cell receptor beta chain was sequenced within a study of T cell clones after liver transplantation. The wider study: In this trial, immunosuppression withdrawal was attempted within 2 years of liver transplant. As an antigen-independent comparator, third-party-reactive TCRbeta sequences came from pre-transplant mixed lymphocyte reactions. Patients counted as tolerant after at least one year off all immunosuppression, enzymes not exceeding twice normal.

The assay was immunoSEQ multiplex PCR, and TCRdb's table has in-frame clones only and misses some. The repertoire holds 70,000 or so clones, with 90% as singletons. Study results and caveats: Conclusions were preliminary, with small, heterogeneous patient groups.

Per the germline V gene, CDR1 is SGHRS and CDR2 is YFSETQ. The CDR3 spans 14 residues. The V end was cut by 3 bases, the J end by 0 bases, with 9 bases between. This clone was picked up one time. Its antigen is undetermined. Sequences were derived from CD4+ T cells from blood, sampled before liver transplant. The J gene is TRBJ1-1, the V gene TRBV5-1; no firm D call. The clonotype originates from a human donor who received a liver transplant. The CDR3 bases are TGCGCCAGCAGCTCGCCCGGGCTGAACACTGAAGCTTTCTTT. This codes for CASSSPGLNTEAFF. Full variable domain (remainder filled in from reference TRBV5-1 and TRBJ1-1): KAGVTQTPRYLIKTRGQQVTLSCSPISGHRSVSWYQQTPGQGLQFLFEYFSETQRNKGNFPGRFSGRQFSNSRSEMNVSTLELGDSALYLCASSSPGLNTEAFFGQGTRLTVV.